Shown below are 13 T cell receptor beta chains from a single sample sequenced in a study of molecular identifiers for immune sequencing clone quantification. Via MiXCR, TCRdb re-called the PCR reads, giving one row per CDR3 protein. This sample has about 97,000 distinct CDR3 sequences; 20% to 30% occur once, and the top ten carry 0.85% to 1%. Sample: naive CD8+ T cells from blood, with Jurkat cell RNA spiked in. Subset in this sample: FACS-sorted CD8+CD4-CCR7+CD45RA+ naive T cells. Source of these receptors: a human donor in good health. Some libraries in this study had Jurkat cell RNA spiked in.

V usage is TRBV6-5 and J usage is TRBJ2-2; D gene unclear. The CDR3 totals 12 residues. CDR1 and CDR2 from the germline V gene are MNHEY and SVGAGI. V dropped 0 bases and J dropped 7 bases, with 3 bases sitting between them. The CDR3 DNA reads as TGTGCCAGCAGTTACTCGGGCGGGGAGCTGTTTTTT. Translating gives CASSYSGGELFF.

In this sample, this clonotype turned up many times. CDR3 DNA: TGTGCCAGCAGTGAGGTGTCGGGAGTGGGCGATACGCAGTATTTT. Its translation: CASSEVSGVGDTQYF. The chain is built from TRBV25-1 and TRBJ2-3; possible D gene TRBD2, 6 bases. This CDR3 spans 15 amino acids. The germline CDR1 and CDR2 sequences are MGHDK and SYGVNS. The V and J ends lost 3 bases and 6 bases respectively, with 16 bases between them.

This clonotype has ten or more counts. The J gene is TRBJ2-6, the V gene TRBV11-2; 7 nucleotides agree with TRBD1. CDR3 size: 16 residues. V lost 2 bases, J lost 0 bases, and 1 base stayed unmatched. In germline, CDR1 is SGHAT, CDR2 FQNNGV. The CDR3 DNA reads TGTGCCAGCAGCTTATGGGACAGCTCTGGGGCCAACGTCCTGACTTTC. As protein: CASSLWDSSGANVLTF.

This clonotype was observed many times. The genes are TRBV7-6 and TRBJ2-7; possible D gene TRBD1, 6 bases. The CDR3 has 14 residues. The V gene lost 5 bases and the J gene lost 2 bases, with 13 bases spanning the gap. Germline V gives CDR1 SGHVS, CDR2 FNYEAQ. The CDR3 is CASSRTSGAYEQYF. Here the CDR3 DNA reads TGTGCCAGCAGCCGGACATCAGGGGCCTACGAGCAGTACTTC.

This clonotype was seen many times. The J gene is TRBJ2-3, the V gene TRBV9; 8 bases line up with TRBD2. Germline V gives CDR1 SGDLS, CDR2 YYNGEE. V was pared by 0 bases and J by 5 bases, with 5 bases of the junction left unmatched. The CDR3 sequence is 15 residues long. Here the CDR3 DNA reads TGTGCCAGCAGCGTAGGCAGCGGGGGAGGAGATACGCAGTATTTT. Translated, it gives CASSVGSGGGDTQYF.

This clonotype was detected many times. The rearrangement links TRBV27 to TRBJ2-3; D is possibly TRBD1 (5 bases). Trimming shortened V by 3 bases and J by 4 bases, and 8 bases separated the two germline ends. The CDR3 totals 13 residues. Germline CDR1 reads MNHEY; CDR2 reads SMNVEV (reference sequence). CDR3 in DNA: TGTGCCAGCAGTTTCATAGGGGCAGATACGCAGTATTTT. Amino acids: CASSFIGADTQYF.

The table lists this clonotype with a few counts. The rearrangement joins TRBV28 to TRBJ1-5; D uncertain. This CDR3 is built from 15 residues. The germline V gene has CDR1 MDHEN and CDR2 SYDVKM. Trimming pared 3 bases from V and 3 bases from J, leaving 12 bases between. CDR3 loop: CASSLGKGFNQPQHF. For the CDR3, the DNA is TGTGCCAGCAGTTTGGGCAAAGGATTCAATCAGCCCCAGCATTTT.

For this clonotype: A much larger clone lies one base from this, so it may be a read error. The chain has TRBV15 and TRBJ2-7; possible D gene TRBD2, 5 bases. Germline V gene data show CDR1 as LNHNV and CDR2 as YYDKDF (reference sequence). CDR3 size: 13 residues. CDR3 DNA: TGTGCCGCCAGCAGGACCCCGGGGTACGAGCAGTACTTC. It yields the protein CAASRTPGYEQYF.

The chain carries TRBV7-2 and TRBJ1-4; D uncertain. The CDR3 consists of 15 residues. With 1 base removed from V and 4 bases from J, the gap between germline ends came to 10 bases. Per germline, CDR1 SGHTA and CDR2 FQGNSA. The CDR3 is CASSLVRSINEKLFF. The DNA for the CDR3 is TGTGCCAGCAGCTTAGTTCGGTCAATTAATGAAAAACTGTTTTTT. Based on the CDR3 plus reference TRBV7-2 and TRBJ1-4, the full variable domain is GAGVSQSPSNKVTEKGKDVELRCDPISGHTALYWYRQSLGQGLEFLIYFQGNSAPDKSGLPSDRFSAERTGGSVSTLTIQRTQQEDSAVYLCASSLVRSINEKLFFGSGTQLSVL.

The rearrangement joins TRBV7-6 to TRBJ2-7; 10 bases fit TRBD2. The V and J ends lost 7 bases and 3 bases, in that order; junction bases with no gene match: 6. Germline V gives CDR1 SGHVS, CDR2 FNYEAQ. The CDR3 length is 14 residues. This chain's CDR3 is CASTFLAGVYEQYF. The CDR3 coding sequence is TGTGCCAGCACCTTCCTAGCGGGAGTCTACGAGCAGTACTTC.

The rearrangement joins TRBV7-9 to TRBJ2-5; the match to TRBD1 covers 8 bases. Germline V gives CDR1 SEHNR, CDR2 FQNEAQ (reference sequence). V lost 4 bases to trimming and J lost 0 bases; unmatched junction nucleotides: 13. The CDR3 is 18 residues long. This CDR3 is CASSSHIWTGMNQETQYF. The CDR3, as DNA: TGTGCCAGCAGCTCACATATATGGACAGGGATGAACCAAGAGACCCAGTACTTC.

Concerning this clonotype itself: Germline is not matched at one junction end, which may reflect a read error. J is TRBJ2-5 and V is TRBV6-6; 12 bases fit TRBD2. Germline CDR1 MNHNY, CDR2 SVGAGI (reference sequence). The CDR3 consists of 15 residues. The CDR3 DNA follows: TGTGACAGCCTGGGGACTAGCGGGTTACAAGAGACCCAGTACTTC. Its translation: CDSLGTSGLQETQYF.

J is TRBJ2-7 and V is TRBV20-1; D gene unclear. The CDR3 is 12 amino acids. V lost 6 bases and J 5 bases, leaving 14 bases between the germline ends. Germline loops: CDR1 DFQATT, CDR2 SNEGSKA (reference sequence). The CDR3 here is CSAWVLKDEQYF. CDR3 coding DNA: TGCAGTGCCTGGGTCCTGAAGGACGAGCAGTACTTC.